These 18 T cell receptor beta chains were all obtained from the same sample, sequenced in a study of cytomegalovirus exposure and HLA in healthy donors. PCR employed 60 Vbeta and 13 Jbeta primers. The protocol was immunoSEQ multiplex PCR, while the TCRdb copy is restricted to in-frame clones and leaves out a portion. The clone table shows about 200,000 clones, with the ten largest holding roughly 1.2%. Sequenced sample: PBMCs. Receptors originate from a girl aged 2-10 years in good health and CMV-seropositive.

V and J are TRBV19 and TRBJ2-1; no firm D call. Between the trimmed V and J ends, which lost 10 bases and 0 bases, there was a span of 22 bases. Germline V gives CDR1 LNHDA, CDR2 SQIVND (reference sequence). The CDR3 sequence is 17 residues long. In DNA, the CDR3 is TGTGCCACCGCGCAACGTCCTCCTAAGAGCTCCTACAATGAGCAGTTCTTC. It yields the protein CATAQRPPKSSYNEQFF.

J is TRBJ2-2 and V is TRBV19; 7 bases are shared with TRBD2. Germline V gene lookup returns CDR1 LNHDA and CDR2 SQIVND (reference sequence). V lost 10 bases, J lost 7 bases, and 0 bases stayed unmatched. CDR3 length: 10 amino acids. CDR3 DNA: TGTGCCACGGGGGGCGGGGAGCTGTTTTTT. Its translation: CATGGGELFF.

The V gene is TRBV27, the J gene TRBJ1-1; D is unresolved. This CDR3 has 12 residues. Trimming pared 11 bases from V and 5 bases from J, leaving 15 bases between. CDR1 and CDR2 from the germline V gene are MNHEY and SMNVEV (reference sequence). In nucleotides, the CDR3 is TGTGCCGTCGGCGGGTCCGTAACTGAAGCTTTCTTT. Translating gives CAVGGSVTEAFF.

The J gene is TRBJ2-4, the V gene TRBV7-9; D is perhaps TRBD2 (5 bases). Trimming took 5 bases from V and 6 from J, leaving 14 bases between them. The length of the CDR3 is 14 residues. Germline CDR1 SEHNR, CDR2 FQNEAQ (reference sequence). The CDR3 loop is CASSPGSLRNIQYF. As DNA, the CDR3 is TGTGCCAGCAGCCCGGGGAGCTTAAGAAACATTCAGTACTTC.

The chain has TRBV5-1 and TRBJ2-7; D call uncertain. The CDR3 is 12 residues long. Germline-derived CDR1 and CDR2 are SGHRS and YFSETQ. Trimming stripped 3 bases from V and 12 bases from J, with 16 bases between. The CDR3 region is CASSSGETQRYF. CDR3 DNA sequence: TGCGCCAGCAGCTCCGGAGAGACCCAGCGGTACTTC.

This chain connects TRBV2 to TRBJ1-5, with D perhaps TRBD1 (6 bases). Germline lookup yields CDR1 SNHLY and CDR2 FYNNEI. V shed 2 bases and J shed 1 base, with 9 bases lying between them. This CDR3 is 15 amino acids long. CDR3 sequence reads: CASSENRASNQPQHF. CDR3 DNA: TGTGCCAGCAGTGAAAACAGGGCGAGCAATCAGCCCCAGCATTTT.

The chain employs TRBV21-1 and TRBJ2-3; the table names TRBD2, a call not compared with the DNA. TRBV21-1 is a listed pseudogene. The CDR3 totals 17 residues. In nucleotides, the CDR3 is TGTGCCAGCAGCAAAGCGCGCGCGTGGGGGGACACAGATACGCAGTATTTT. Its translation is CASSKARAWGDTDTQYF.

The chain couples TRBV5-4 to TRBJ1-5; 7 bases map to TRBD1. The CDR3 loop spans 16 amino acids. The V gene end was trimmed by 0 bases and the J gene end by 0 bases; junction bases not matched to a gene: 3. Germline lookup yields CDR1 SGHNT and CDR2 YYREEE (reference sequence). Here the CDR3 reads CASSLGGQNSNQPQHF. Here the CDR3 DNA reads TGTGCCAGCAGCTTGGGGGGACAGAATAGCAATCAGCCCCAGCATTTT.

J is TRBJ2-1 and V is TRBV2; TRBD1 agrees at 8 bases. CDR3 size: 14 residues. Germline V CDR1 and CDR2: SNHLY, FYNNEI. The V gene end was trimmed by 6 bases and the J gene end by 3 bases; junction bases not matched to a gene: 4. CDR3 sequence reads: CASSLGTGYNEQFF. In DNA form, the CDR3 reads TGTGCCAGCAGCCTCGGGACAGGCTACAATGAGCAGTTCTTC.

The V and J genes are TRBV5-4 and TRBJ1-2, with D possibly matching TRBD1 (5 bases). CDR3 length: 14 residues. V lost 4 bases and J 7 bases, leaving 17 bases between the germline ends. The V gene's germline CDR1 is SGHNT and CDR2 YYREEE (reference sequence). CDR3 region: CASSPAARDGGYTF. CDR3 bases: TGTGCCAGCAGCCCGGCGGCCAGGGATGGTGGCTACACCTTC.

The V call is TRBV28, the J call TRBJ2-3; the D gene is possibly TRBD2 (6 bases). The V end lost 3 bases, the J end lost 0 bases, and 10 bases lay between the germline ends. From germline, CDR1 is MDHEN and CDR2 SYDVKM. This CDR3 spans 15 amino acids. The CDR3 bases are TGTGCCAGCAGTTTGATTAGCGGCAGCACAGATACGCAGTATTTT. This translates into CASSLISGSTDTQYF.

This sequence joins TRBV5-4 and TRBJ2-5; TRBD2 matches 12 bases. Germline assignment: CDR1 SGHNT and CDR2 YYREEE (reference sequence). V lost 4 bases to trimming and J lost 3 bases; unmatched junction nucleotides: 4. This CDR3 comprises 15 residues. The CDR3 is CASSLAGGPEETQYF. CDR3 coding DNA: TGTGCCAGCAGCCTAGCGGGAGGGCCGGAAGAGACCCAGTACTTC.

For the CDR3, the DNA is TGCGCCAGCAGCTCAACAGGGCGCGAGGCCCAGTACTTC. This translates into CASSSTGREAQYF. The chain is built from TRBV5-1 and TRBJ2-5; weak D call: TRBD1 (6 bases). Germline V gene sequence: CDR1 SGHRS, CDR2 YFSETQ. The V end lost 3 bases, the J end lost 9 bases, and 15 bases lay between the germline ends. This CDR3 contains 13 residues.

V and J are TRBV5-1 and TRBJ2-3; D possibly corresponds to TRBD1 (6 bases). CDR3 size: 17 residues. The germline CDR1 and CDR2 sequences are SGHRS and YFSETQ. The V and J ends lost 6 bases and 6 bases respectively, with 26 bases between them. The CDR3 sequence is CASNVVPLRPGADTQYF. For the CDR3, the DNA is TGCGCCAGCAATGTGGTCCCCCTGCGGCCAGGGGCTGATACGCAGTATTTT. Full variable domain (missing parts from reference TRBV5-1 and TRBJ2-3): KAGVTQTPRYLIKTRGQQVTLSCSPISGHRSVSWYQQTPGQGLQFLFEYFSETQRNKGNFPGRFSGRQFSNSRSEMNVSTLELGDSALYLCASNVVPLRPGADTQYFGPGTRLTVL.

The DNA of the CDR3 is TGTGCCAGCAGTGAGGACTACGCCAGCTCCTACAATGAGCAGTTCTTC. Its protein is CASSEDYASSYNEQFF. The chain combines TRBV25-1 with TRBJ2-1; D might be TRBD2 (6 bases). Germline assignment: CDR1 MGHDK and CDR2 SYGVNS. Trimming took off 3 bases at V and 0 bases at J, with 12 bases between the two ends. There are 16 residues in the CDR3.

CDR3 in amino acids: CASSSGTDINEQFF. CDR3 bases: TGTGCCAGCAGCTCCGGGACTGATATTAATGAGCAGTTCTTC. The V and J genes are TRBV5-4 and TRBJ2-1; tentatively, D is TRBD2 (6 bases). V was shortened by 3 bases and J by 7 bases, with 14 bases between the two germline ends. This CDR3 comprises 14 residues. Germline CDR1 is SGHNT and CDR2 is YYREEE (reference sequence).

The rearrangement links TRBV14 to TRBJ2-3; the match to TRBD2 covers 8 bases. The CDR3 has 17 residues. CDR1 is SGHDN, CDR2 FVKESK, per germline. The trim removed 0 bases at V and 2 bases at J, leaving 7 bases unmatched. The CDR3, as DNA: TGTGCCAGCAGCCAAGACCGGGGGGGGATCTTCACAGATACGCAGTATTTT. It is translated as CASSQDRGGIFTDTQYF.

As to this clone: The sample contains more than one DNA sequence encoding this CDR3. The chain employs TRBV18 and TRBJ2-1, with TRBD2 matching 8 bases. The ends lost 0 bases at V and 4 bases at J; junction bases unmatched: 2. Germline-derived CDR1 and CDR2 are KGHSH and LQKENI. This CDR3 contains 15 residues. In DNA, the CDR3 is TGTGCCAGCTCACCACCTAGCGGGACTTACAATGAGCAGTTCTTC. Amino acids: CASSPPSGTYNEQFF. Drawing the rest from reference TRBV18 and TRBJ2-1, the complete variable domain is NAGVMQNPRHLVRRRGQEARLRCSPMKGHSHVYWYRQLPEEGLKFMVYLQKENIIDESGMPKERFSAEFPKEGPSILRIQQVVRGDSAAYFCASSPPSGTYNEQFFGPGTRLTVL.